The 20 T cell receptor beta chains below all came from one sample that was sequenced in a study of type 1 regulatory T cells. These TCRs' antigens remain unknown. TCRdb re-called the reads with MiXCR, one entry per CDR3 protein. The table shows 20,000 to 25,000 distinct CDR3 sequences, with over 60% occurring only once. Sequencing was carried out using cultured T cells, either the whole culture or a sorted T cell fraction (not recorded which). Sample subset: Tr1-enriched cell product generated in vitro against host alloantigens. The receptors originated from a human donor in good health.

This rearrangement joins TRBV13 to TRBJ1-5; the D gene is possibly TRBD1 (5 bases). The CDR3 is 16 residues long. The V gene's germline CDR1 is PRHDT and CDR2 FYEKMQ (reference sequence). The germline V and J ends were trimmed by 0 bases and 5 bases, with 14 bases remaining between them. Here the CDR3 DNA reads TGTGCCAGCAGCTTAGGCGCAGGGTCGGTCGATCAGCCCCAGCATTTT. Translating it yields CASSLGAGSVDQPQHF.

The chain is built from TRBV5-4 and TRBJ1-6; 7 positions agree with TRBD1. Germline lookup yields CDR1 SGHNT and CDR2 YYREEE (reference sequence). The CDR3 length is 15 residues. J gave up 5 bases and V 1 base, and 3 bases lay outside the gene matches. CDR3 sequence (DNA): TGTGCCAGCAGCTTGCTCGACAGGGATAATTCACCCCTCCACTTT. Translating gives CASSLLDRDNSPLHF.

The chain has TRBV27 and TRBJ2-1; D might be TRBD1 (6 bases). This CDR3 has 13 amino acids. Between the trimmed V and J ends, which lost 2 bases and 7 bases, there was a span of 9 bases. Germline assignment: CDR1 MNHEY and CDR2 SMNVEV (reference sequence). The CDR3 DNA sequence: TGTGCCAGCAGTTTACCAGGGGCAAATGAGCAGTTCTTC. Its protein product is CASSLPGANEQFF.

The chain joins TRBV7-9 to TRBJ1-3, with D possibly matching TRBD1 (5 bases). Germline V gene sequence: CDR1 SEHNR, CDR2 FQNEAQ (reference sequence). V shed 0 bases and J shed 2 bases, with 14 bases lying between them. The CDR3 spans 17 residues. CDR3 residues: CASSLAPRGPAGNTIYF. CDR3 sequence (DNA): TGTGCCAGCAGCTTAGCGCCCCGGGGACCAGCTGGAAACACCATATATTTT.

The gene calls are TRBV3-1 and TRBJ2-7, with TRBD2 as a possible D gene (6 bases). Trimming took off 1 base at V and 9 bases at J, with 19 bases between the two ends. The CDR3 runs 15 residues. Germline CDR1 LGHDT, CDR2 YNNKEL (reference sequence). CDR3: CASSQALALLRVQYF. In DNA, the CDR3 is TGTGCCAGCAGCCAAGCGCTAGCGCTTCTACGTGTGCAGTACTTC.

This chain links TRBV7-2 with TRBJ1-2; possibly TRBD1 for D (5 bases). Trimming stripped 2 bases from V and 1 base from J, with 17 bases between. The CDR3 consists of 17 residues. Germline CDR1 reads SGHTA; CDR2 reads FQGNSA. The CDR3 coding sequence is TGTGCCAGCAGCTTACGGCACCGGGACGGAGTTAACTATGGCTACACCTTC. Translating it yields CASSLRHRDGVNYGYTF.

J is TRBJ2-2 and V is TRBV18, with D hard to call. The CDR3 loop spans 14 amino acids. V dropped 1 base and J dropped 0 bases, with 3 bases sitting between them. Germline V gene lookup returns CDR1 KGHSH and CDR2 LQKENI. The chain's CDR3 is CASSPLPNTGELFF. CDR3 bases: TGTGCCAGCTCACCACTACCGAACACCGGGGAGCTGTTTTTT.

CDR3: CASRAHGNEKLFF. The CDR3 nucleotides read TGTGCCAGCAGGGCCCACGGTAATGAAAAACTGTTTTTT. The rearrangement uses TRBV27 and TRBJ1-4; D remains unclear. V was pared by 6 bases and J by 4 bases, with 9 bases between. CDR3 length: 13 amino acids. Per the germline V gene, CDR1 is MNHEY and CDR2 is SMNVEV (reference sequence).

The chain carries TRBV6-2 or TRBV6-3 and TRBJ1-2, with TRBD1 as a possible D gene (5 bases). Trimming removed 2 bases at V and 4 bases at J, with 11 bases between. Germline V gene lookup returns CDR1 MNHEY and CDR2 SVGEGT. The CDR3 is 14 amino acids. The CDR3 here is CASSYGGGIYGYTF. In nucleotides, the CDR3 is TGTGCCAGCAGTTACGGGGGAGGAATCTATGGCTACACCTTC.

The chain employs TRBV12-3 or TRBV12-4 and TRBJ2-7; 9 bases fit TRBD1. V lost 4 bases to trimming and J lost 4 bases; unmatched junction nucleotides: 11. The CDR3 consists of 16 residues. CDR3 loop: CASSYISGTGWYEQYF. CDR3 in DNA: TGTGCCAGCAGTTACATCTCCGGGACAGGGTGGTACGAGCAGTACTTC.

By sample share, this clonotype is medium-sized (0.01 to 0.1%). This chain joins TRBV7-2 and TRBJ2-7, with D perhaps TRBD1 (6 bases). The CDR3 totals 14 residues. Trimming took off 6 bases at V and 2 bases at J, with 14 bases between the two ends. Germline V lookup: CDR1 SGHTA, CDR2 FQGNSA. CDR3 sequence (DNA): TGTGCCAGCAGTAATAACAGGGTAGCCTACGAGCAGTACTTC. As protein: CASSNNRVAYEQYF. Full variable domain (outside the CDR3, taken from reference TRBV7-2 and TRBJ2-7): GAGVSQSPSNKVTEKGKDVELRCDPISGHTALYWYRQSLGQGLEFLIYFQGNSAPDKSGLPSDRFSAERTGGSVSTLTIQRTQQEDSAVYLCASSNNRVAYEQYFGPGTRLTVT.

This clonotype was found once. This chain joins TRBV20-1 and TRBJ1-2, with TRBD1 as a possible D gene (5 bases). The CDR3 has 15 residues. V lost 0 bases to trimming and J lost 7 bases, with 18 bases between them. Germline CDR1 reads DFQATT; CDR2 reads SNEGSKA (reference sequence). Written as DNA, the CDR3 is TGCAGTGCTAGAGATCCGTCGGGTGGGGGTCGTGGCTACACCTTC. Translation: CSARDPSGGGRGYTF.

The chain couples TRBV10-3 to TRBJ2-4; D possibly uses TRBD1 or TRBD2 (8 bases each). V shed 8 bases and J shed 1 base, with 33 bases lying between them. Germline V CDR1 and CDR2: ENHRY, SYGVKD. The CDR3 contains 21 residues. The CDR3 reads CAISPGLVGGQEDQAKNIQYF. Here the CDR3 DNA reads TGTGCCATCTCGCCGGGACTAGTGGGGGGACAGGAAGATCAGGCCAAAAACATTCAGTACTTC.

The chain combines TRBV28 with TRBJ2-3, with a weak D call TRBD1 (7 bases). Trimming shortened V by 3 bases and J by 9 bases, and 19 bases separated the two germline ends. CDR3 length: 15 amino acids. Germline loops: CDR1 MDHEN, CDR2 SYDVKM. Here the CDR3 reads CASSFRQGGLRTQYF. The CDR3 coding sequence is TGTGCCAGCAGTTTCCGGCAGGGGGGCCTCCGGACGCAGTATTTT. Full variable domain (rest looked up from reference TRBV28 and TRBJ2-3): DVKVTQSSRYLVKRTGEKVFLECVQDMDHENMFWYRQDPGLGLRLIYFSYDVKMKEKGDIPEGYSVSREKKERFSLILESASTNQTSMYLCASSFRQGGLRTQYFGPGTRLTVL.

The rearrangement uses TRBV4-1 and TRBJ2-1, with TRBD1 identical over 9 bases. Unmatched junction bases numbered 6, after V lost 4 bases and J lost 8 bases. The CDR3 runs to 14 residues. The germline V gene has CDR1 MGHRA and CDR2 YSYEKL. CDR3 in amino acids: CASSRDRVRHEQFF. CDR3 DNA: TGCGCCAGCAGCCGGGACAGGGTTCGGCATGAGCAGTTCTTC.

This sequence joins TRBV6-1 and TRBJ1-2; D call uncertain. The germline V and J ends were trimmed by 2 bases and 8 bases, with 6 bases remaining between them. This CDR3 is 11 amino acids long. The germline V gene encodes CDR1 MNHNS and CDR2 SASEGT. The CDR3 sequence: CASSEKRGYTF. DNA of the CDR3: TGTGCCAGCAGTGAAAAAAGAGGCTACACCTTC.

V gene TRBV7-2 combines with J gene TRBJ2-3; 11 bases fit TRBD2. The CDR3 is 16 amino acids. Germline assignment: CDR1 SGHTA and CDR2 FQGNSA. The V and J ends lost 5 bases and 1 base, in that order; junction bases with no gene match: 5. The CDR3 sequence is CASSPRLAGRTDTQYF. The CDR3 nucleotides are TGTGCCAGCAGCCCCCGACTAGCGGGGCGCACAGATACGCAGTATTTT.

This chain uses TRBV12-3 or TRBV12-4 with TRBJ1-5, with a possible D match to TRBD1 (5 bases). The CDR3 contains 15 residues. Trimming took off 3 bases at V and 0 bases at J, with 9 bases between the two ends. In DNA, the CDR3 is TGTGCCAGCAGTTTGTCCAGGGATAGCAATCAGCCCCAGCATTTT. This codes for CASSLSRDSNQPQHF.

This chain links TRBV5-1 with TRBJ1-3; D is unresolved. The V gene's germline CDR1 is SGHRS and CDR2 YFSETQ. CDR3 length: 14 residues. V was shortened by 3 bases and J by 0 bases, with 7 bases between the two germline ends. The CDR3 coding sequence is TGCGCCAGCAGCTCGGGGAGCTCTGGAAACACCATATATTTT. Translating gives CASSSGSSGNTIYF.

The rearrangement links TRBV27 to TRBJ2-7; TRBD1 matches at 7 bases. There are 15 residues in the CDR3. Germline trimming cut 3 bases from V and 8 bases from J; bases unmatched to any gene: 13. CDR1 MNHEY and CDR2 SMNVEV come from the germline V gene (reference sequence). CDR3 loop: CASSFLTGSSFKQYF. The CDR3 DNA sequence: TGTGCCAGCAGTTTCCTGACAGGGAGTTCTTTCAAGCAGTACTTC.